The following is a TCR beta chain sequence with its context. Its cognate antigen is unknown. Staining for CD45RO/CCR7/CD25/CD127/CD95/CD27 allowed sorting of CD4+ naive, central memory, regulatory and stem cell-like memory cells. V shed 2 bases and J shed 6 bases, with 11 bases lying between them. The CDR3 has 13 residues. Germline V gene lookup returns CDR1 KGHSH and CDR2 LQKENI. As every portion of the isolated RNA was reverse transcribed, the sequencing read expressed TCRB transcripts. Method: immunoSEQ multiplex PCR; TCRdb's copy keeps in-frame clones and lacks some. The sample holds 200,000 to 300,000 clones, approximately 15% seen once. The source of the sample is a study of beta chain features in type 1 diabetes. Study observations and caveats: The similarity of naive, central memory and Treg TCRB repertoires appeared greater among patients than among healthy donors. A moderate, significant TCRB CDR3 shortening appeared in type 1 diabetes across four CD4+ subsets. Type 1 diabetes patients showed fewer insertions and more deletions at VDJ junctions.

The clonotype comes from a man aged 25-40 years with type 1 diabetes. The chain recombines TRBV18 with TRBJ2-7, with no clear D. The sample comprised naive CD4+ T cells from blood. The DNA of the CDR3 is TGTGCCAGCTCACCAATCCAGGAACGCGAGCAGTACTTC. It specifies CASSPIQEREQYF.